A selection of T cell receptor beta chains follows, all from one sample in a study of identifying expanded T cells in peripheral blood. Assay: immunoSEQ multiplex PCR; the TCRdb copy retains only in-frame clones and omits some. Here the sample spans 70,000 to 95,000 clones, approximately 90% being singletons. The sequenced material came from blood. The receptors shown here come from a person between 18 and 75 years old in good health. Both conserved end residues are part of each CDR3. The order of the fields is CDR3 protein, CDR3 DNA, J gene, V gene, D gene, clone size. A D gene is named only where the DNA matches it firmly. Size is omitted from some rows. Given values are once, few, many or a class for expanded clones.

CDR3aa: CASSSSRDRGHGYTF; CDR3nt: TGTGCCAGCAGTTCGTCCCGGGACAGGGGCCATGGCTACACCTTC; j_gene: TRBJ1-2; v_gene: TRBV28; d_gene: TRBD1; abundance: NA
CDR3aa: CASSPRDRPTGELFF; CDR3nt: TGTGCCAGCAGCCCCAGGGACAGACCCACCGGGGAGCTGTTTTTT; j_gene: TRBJ2-2; v_gene: TRBV7-8; d_gene: TRBD1; abundance: NA
CDR3aa: CASSAVGEETQYF; CDR3nt: TGCGCCAGCAGCGCGGTGGGGGAAGAGACCCAGTACTTC; j_gene: TRBJ2-5; v_gene: TRBV10-1; d_gene: NA; abundance: NA
CDR3aa: CASSPPRQRSSYEQYF; CDR3nt: TGTGCCAGCAGCCCGCCGAGACAGAGGAGCTCCTACGAGCAGTACTTC; j_gene: TRBJ2-7; v_gene: TRBV11-2; d_gene: NA; abundance: NA
CDR3aa: CAWSGKGYQPQHF; CDR3nt: TGTGCCTGGAGCGGGAAGGGATATCAGCCCCAGCATTTT; j_gene: TRBJ1-5; v_gene: TRBV30; d_gene: NA; abundance: NA
CDR3aa: CASSEVGDTEYYEQYF; CDR3nt: TGTGCCAGCAGTGAAGTGGGGGACACCGAGTACTACGAGCAGTACTTC; j_gene: TRBJ2-7; v_gene: TRBV6-4; d_gene: NA; abundance: NA
CDR3aa: CASSLLAGGPYEQYF; CDR3nt: TGTGCCAGCAGCCTCCTAGCGGGGGGGCCGTACGAGCAGTACTTC; j_gene: TRBJ2-7; v_gene: TRBV7-2; d_gene: TRBD2; abundance: NA
CDR3aa: CASSLDPGPLETQYF; CDR3nt: TGTGCCAGCAGCTTAGATCCTGGGCCATTGGAGACCCAGTACTTC; j_gene: TRBJ2-5; v_gene: TRBV11-2; d_gene: NA; abundance: NA
CDR3aa: CASSVDDGLAGGRVEQYF; CDR3nt: TGTGCCAGCAGCGTAGACGACGGACTAGCGGGGGGACGTGTCGAGCAGTACTTC; j_gene: TRBJ2-7; v_gene: TRBV9; d_gene: TRBD2; abundance: NA
CDR3aa: CASRQHLDTRQHF; CDR3nt: TGTGCCAGCAGACAGCACCTAGATACAAGACAGCATTTT; j_gene: TRBJ1-5; v_gene: TRBV6-6; d_gene: NA; abundance: once
CDR3aa: CASRRDKSNQPQHF; CDR3nt: TGTGCCAGCAGAAGGGACAAATCCAATCAGCCCCAGCATTTT; j_gene: TRBJ1-5; v_gene: TRBV6-1; d_gene: NA; abundance: NA
CDR3aa: CASSLVRGNTEAFF; CDR3nt: TGTGCCAGCAGCTTAGTCCGCGGGAACACTGAAGCTTTCTTT; j_gene: TRBJ1-1; v_gene: TRBV7-9; d_gene: NA; abundance: once
CDR3aa: CASSQGRYHTGELFF; CDR3nt: TGCGCCAGCAGCCAAGGGCGGTATCACACCGGGGAGCTGTTTTTT; j_gene: TRBJ2-2; v_gene: TRBV4-3; d_gene: NA; abundance: NA
CDR3aa: CASSDYLQETQYF; CDR3nt: TGTGCCAGCAGTGATTACTTACAAGAGACCCAGTACTTC; j_gene: TRBJ2-5; v_gene: TRBV6-1; d_gene: NA; abundance: NA
CDR3aa: CASSDATRPEQYF; CDR3nt: TGTGCCAGCAGTGATGCGACTAGACCAGAGCAGTACTTC; j_gene: TRBJ2-7; v_gene: TRBV2; d_gene: NA; abundance: NA
CDR3aa: CASSPGGQSREQYF; CDR3nt: TGTGCCAGCTCACCCGGGGGGCAATCTAGGGAGCAGTACTTC; j_gene: TRBJ2-7; v_gene: TRBV18; d_gene: NA; abundance: NA
CDR3aa: CASSVLGNREETQYF; CDR3nt: TGTGCCAGCAGCGTCCTGGGGAACAGGGAAGAGACCCAGTACTTC; j_gene: TRBJ2-5; v_gene: TRBV9; d_gene: NA; abundance: NA
CDR3aa: CAISDPGTFSYNEQFF; CDR3nt: TGTGCCATCAGTGACCCTGGGACTTTTTCCTACAATGAGCAGTTCTTC; j_gene: TRBJ2-1; v_gene: TRBV10-3; d_gene: NA; abundance: NA
CDR3aa: CAWSFTGGNTIYF; CDR3nt: TGTGCCTGGAGTTTCACAGGAGGAAACACCATATATTTT; j_gene: TRBJ1-3; v_gene: TRBV30; d_gene: NA; abundance: NA
CDR3aa: CASSQDLAGPDTQYF; CDR3nt: TGCGCCAGCAGCCAAGACTTAGCGGGGCCAGATACGCAGTATTTT; j_gene: TRBJ2-3; v_gene: TRBV4-3; d_gene: TRBD2; abundance: NA
CDR3aa: CASSRSQGAPGNTIYF; CDR3nt: TGCGCCAGCAGCCGATCACAGGGGGCGCCGGGAAACACCATATATTTT; j_gene: TRBJ1-3; v_gene: TRBV5-1; d_gene: TRBD1; abundance: NA
CDR3aa: CASRGLDTYEQYF; CDR3nt: TGTGCCAGCAGGGGATTAGACACCTACGAGCAGTACTTC; j_gene: TRBJ2-7; v_gene: TRBV6-5; d_gene: NA; abundance: NA
CDR3aa: CASSPLKWTEAFF; CDR3nt: TGCGCCAGCAGCCCACTTAAGTGGACTGAAGCTTTCTTT; j_gene: TRBJ1-1; v_gene: TRBV5-1; d_gene: NA; abundance: NA
CDR3aa: CASSLEGESDEQFF; CDR3nt: TGTGCCAGCAGCTTAGAGGGGGAGTCCGATGAGCAGTTCTTC; j_gene: TRBJ2-1; v_gene: TRBV7-9; d_gene: NA; abundance: once
CDR3aa: CASSPGEGKAFF; CDR3nt: TGTGCCAGCTCCCCAGGGGAGGGTAAGGCTTTCTTT; j_gene: TRBJ1-1; v_gene: TRBV18; d_gene: NA; abundance: few
CDR3aa: CASGLPRTGALYSNQPQHF; CDR3nt: TGTGCTAGTGGTTTGCCCAGAACAGGGGCCCTCTATAGCAATCAGCCCCAGCATTTT; j_gene: TRBJ1-5; v_gene: TRBV12-5; d_gene: TRBD1; abundance: once
CDR3aa: CASSLEVGSYEQYF; CDR3nt: TGTGCCAGCAGCTTAGAGGTCGGCTCCTACGAGCAGTACTTC; j_gene: TRBJ2-7; v_gene: TRBV11-2; d_gene: NA; abundance: NA
CDR3aa: CSAHRGEGYTF; CDR3nt: TGCAGTGCCCACAGGGGTGAAGGCTACACCTTC; j_gene: TRBJ1-2; v_gene: TRBV20-1; d_gene: TRBD1; abundance: NA
CDR3aa: CASSLGRTVYGYTF; CDR3nt: TGTGCCAGCAGCTTAGGCCGGACAGTCTATGGCTACACCTTC; j_gene: TRBJ1-2; v_gene: TRBV13; d_gene: NA; abundance: NA
CDR3aa: CASSIVEGGGRGEQFF; CDR3nt: TGTGCCAGTAGTATAGTTGAGGGGGGCGGACGCGGTGAGCAGTTCTTC; j_gene: TRBJ2-1; v_gene: TRBV19; d_gene: NA; abundance: NA
CDR3aa: CASSPSEGQRINYGYTF; CDR3nt: TGTGCCAGTAGTCCGTCGGAGGGCCAGAGAATTAACTATGGCTACACCTTC; j_gene: TRBJ1-2; v_gene: TRBV19; d_gene: NA; abundance: NA
CDR3aa: CASSEGQSTNEKLFF; CDR3nt: TGTGCCAGCAGCGAAGGACAGTCAACTAATGAAAAACTGTTTTTT; j_gene: TRBJ1-4; v_gene: TRBV9; d_gene: NA; abundance: NA
CDR3aa: CATQTGGNQPQHF; CDR3nt: TGTGCCACCCAAACAGGGGGTAATCAGCCCCAGCATTTT; j_gene: TRBJ1-5; v_gene: TRBV6-5; d_gene: TRBD1; abundance: few
CDR3aa: CASSVGTASMNTEAFF; CDR3nt: TGTGCCAGCAGCGTCGGGACAGCATCTATGAACACTGAAGCTTTCTTT; j_gene: TRBJ1-1; v_gene: TRBV11-3; d_gene: TRBD1; abundance: NA
CDR3aa: CASSLEDRGYYEQYF; CDR3nt: TGTGCCAGCAGCTTAGAGGACAGGGGTTACTACGAGCAGTACTTC; j_gene: TRBJ2-7; v_gene: TRBV11-2; d_gene: TRBD1; abundance: NA
CDR3aa: CASSSGGTYEQYF; CDR3nt: TGTGCCAGCAGCTCCGGGGGAACCTACGAGCAGTACTTC; j_gene: TRBJ2-7; v_gene: TRBV11-3; d_gene: NA; abundance: NA
CDR3aa: CASSVGTGPTDTQYF; CDR3nt: TGTGCCAGCAGCGTAGGGACAGGGCCCACAGATACGCAGTATTTT; j_gene: TRBJ2-3; v_gene: TRBV9; d_gene: TRBD1; abundance: NA
CDR3aa: CASTPDGGLRDQETQYF; CDR3nt: TGCGCCAGCACCCCGGATGGGGGGCTGAGAGACCAAGAGACCCAGTACTTC; j_gene: TRBJ2-5; v_gene: TRBV5-1; d_gene: NA; abundance: NA
CDR3aa: CASSLRGSRGVDGYTF; CDR3nt: TGTGCCAGCAGCTTACGAGGGTCTCGGGGTGTCGATGGCTACACCTTC; j_gene: TRBJ1-2; v_gene: TRBV7-9; d_gene: NA; abundance: NA
CDR3aa: CASSLDPGGRVDGYTF; CDR3nt: TGTGCCAGCAGCTTAGATCCGGGGGGGCGCGTAGATGGCTACACCTTC; j_gene: TRBJ1-2; v_gene: TRBV11-2; d_gene: NA; abundance: NA
CDR3aa: CASSLARDRISTEAFF; CDR3nt: TGTGCCAGCAGCCTCGCCCGGGACAGGATTTCCACTGAAGCTTTCTTT; j_gene: TRBJ1-1; v_gene: TRBV7-8; d_gene: TRBD1; abundance: NA
CDR3aa: CASSLVFWKLAGGGETQYF; CDR3nt: TGTGCCAGCAGCTTAGTGTTTTGGAAACTAGCGGGGGGCGGAGAGACCCAGTACTTC; j_gene: TRBJ2-5; v_gene: TRBV7-7; d_gene: TRBD2; abundance: NA
CDR3aa: CASSLEFQGGTRDEQFF; CDR3nt: TGTGCCAGCAGCTTAGAGTTTCAGGGCGGGACTCGGGATGAGCAGTTCTTC; j_gene: TRBJ2-1; v_gene: TRBV11-2; d_gene: NA; abundance: NA
CDR3aa: CASRRGAGANVLTF; CDR3nt: TGTGCCAGCAGGCGGGGTGCAGGGGCCAACGTCCTGACTTTC; j_gene: TRBJ2-6; v_gene: TRBV7-2; d_gene: NA; abundance: NA